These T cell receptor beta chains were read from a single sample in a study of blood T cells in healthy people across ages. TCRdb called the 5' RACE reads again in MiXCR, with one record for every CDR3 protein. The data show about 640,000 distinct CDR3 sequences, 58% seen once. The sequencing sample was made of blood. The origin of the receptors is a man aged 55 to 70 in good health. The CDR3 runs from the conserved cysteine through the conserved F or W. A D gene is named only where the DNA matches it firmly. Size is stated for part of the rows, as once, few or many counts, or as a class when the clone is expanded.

cdr3_aa: CASSYATSRETQYF; cdr3_nt: TGTGCCAGCAGCTACGCGACTAGTAGAGAGACCCAGTACTTC; clone_size: -; v_call: TRBV7-9; d_call: -; j_call: TRBJ2-5
cdr3_aa: CASSLGSSGGYNEQFF; cdr3_nt: TGTGCCAGCAGCTTAGGCTCTAGCGGGGGATACAATGAGCAGTTCTTC; clone_size: few; v_call: TRBV7-6; d_call: TRBD2; j_call: TRBJ2-1
cdr3_aa: CASSARSSYNSPLHF; cdr3_nt: TGTGCCAGCAGTGCCCGGAGCTCCTATAATTCACCCCTCCACTTT; clone_size: few; v_call: TRBV12-3/TRBV12-4; d_call: -; j_call: TRBJ1-6
cdr3_aa: CASSDRFNSPLHF; cdr3_nt: TGTGCCAGCAGCGACAGATTTAATTCACCCCTCCACTTT; clone_size: few; v_call: TRBV2; d_call: -; j_call: TRBJ1-6
cdr3_aa: CASSLEGGPGETQYF; cdr3_nt: TGTGCCAGCAGCTTGGAAGGGGGGCCGGGAGAGACCCAGTACTTC; clone_size: -; v_call: TRBV11-2; d_call: -; j_call: TRBJ2-5
cdr3_aa: CASSLFASGGYNEQFF; cdr3_nt: TGCGCCAGCAGCTTGTTTGCTAGCGGGGGATACAATGAGCAGTTCTTC; clone_size: once; v_call: TRBV5-1; d_call: TRBD2; j_call: TRBJ2-1
cdr3_aa: CASSLGAAERSPLHF; cdr3_nt: TGTGCCAGCAGCTTAGGGGCAGCGGAGAGGTCACCCCTCCACTTT; clone_size: -; v_call: TRBV7-2; d_call: -; j_call: TRBJ1-6
cdr3_aa: CASSLAQGREKLFF; cdr3_nt: TGTGCCAGCAGCTTAGCACAGGGGCGTGAAAAACTGTTTTTT; clone_size: once; v_call: TRBV7-9; d_call: TRBD1; j_call: TRBJ1-4
cdr3_aa: CSARETGMVYEQYF; cdr3_nt: TGCAGTGCCAGGGAGACAGGGATGGTATACGAGCAGTACTTC; clone_size: few; v_call: TRBV20-1; d_call: TRBD1; j_call: TRBJ2-7
cdr3_aa: CSVVLTGSRETQYF; cdr3_nt: TGCAGCGTTGTTCTGACAGGGTCGCGGGAGACCCAGTACTTC; clone_size: few; v_call: TRBV29-1; d_call: TRBD1; j_call: TRBJ2-5
cdr3_aa: CASSPPAGEQGYTF; cdr3_nt: TGTGCCAGCAGCCCCCCCGCAGGGGAGCAGGGCTACACCTTC; clone_size: -; v_call: TRBV3-1; d_call: -; j_call: TRBJ1-2
cdr3_aa: CASSLVAGGSYNSPLHF; cdr3_nt: TGTGCCAGCAGCTTAGTGGCCGGGGGATCCTATAATTCACCCCTCCACTTT; clone_size: -; v_call: TRBV7-2; d_call: -; j_call: TRBJ1-6
cdr3_aa: CSALKRDSNYEQYF; cdr3_nt: TGCAGTGCTCTTAAACGGGACTCCAACTATGAGCAGTACTTC; clone_size: once; v_call: TRBV20-1; d_call: -; j_call: TRBJ2-7
cdr3_aa: CASSLSPDRSAYEQYF; cdr3_nt: TGCGCCAGCAGCTTGTCCCCGGACAGGTCCGCCTACGAGCAGTACTTC; clone_size: few; v_call: TRBV5-1; d_call: TRBD1; j_call: TRBJ2-7
cdr3_aa: CASSSSYRVETQYF; cdr3_nt: TGCGCCAGCAGCTCCTCCTACAGGGTAGAGACCCAGTACTTC; clone_size: -; v_call: TRBV5-1; d_call: -; j_call: TRBJ2-5
cdr3_aa: CASSAAQGADETQYF; cdr3_nt: TGTGCCAGCAGTGCGGCCCAAGGGGCGGATGAGACCCAGTACTTC; clone_size: -; v_call: TRBV2; d_call: -; j_call: TRBJ2-5
cdr3_aa: CASSSTTALGYTF; cdr3_nt: TGTGCCAGCAGCAGTACGACAGCCCTTGGCTACACCTTC; clone_size: -; v_call: TRBV6-1; d_call: -; j_call: TRBJ1-2
cdr3_aa: CASSPPGTGNGYTF; cdr3_nt: TGTGCCAGCAGCCCACCCGGGACAGGGAACGGCTACACCTTC; clone_size: once; v_call: TRBV6-5; d_call: TRBD1; j_call: TRBJ1-2
cdr3_aa: CASSQDRDGVTQYF; cdr3_nt: TGTGCCAGCAGCCAAGACAGAGATGGGGTTACCCAGTACTTC; clone_size: -; v_call: TRBV4-2; d_call: -; j_call: TRBJ2-7
cdr3_aa: CSALRGQFKAYEQYF; cdr3_nt: TGCAGCGCCCTCCGGGGCCAGTTCAAGGCCTACGAGCAGTACTTC; clone_size: -; v_call: TRBV29-1; d_call: -; j_call: TRBJ2-7
cdr3_aa: CASSSGQAGANVLTF; cdr3_nt: TGTGCCAGCAGCTCTGGACAGGCTGGGGCCAACGTCCTGACTTTC; clone_size: -; v_call: TRBV9; d_call: TRBD1; j_call: TRBJ2-6
cdr3_aa: CAISEGRNQETQYF; cdr3_nt: TGTGCCATCAGTGAGGGCCGAAACCAAGAGACCCAGTACTTC; clone_size: -; v_call: TRBV10-3; d_call: -; j_call: TRBJ2-5
cdr3_aa: CSVLGLGSGGYEQYF; cdr3_nt: TGCAGTGTGCTGGGACTGGGGAGCGGGGGGTACGAGCAGTACTTC; clone_size: few; v_call: TRBV20-1; d_call: TRBD2; j_call: TRBJ2-7
cdr3_aa: CASSRRQGDDSPLHF; cdr3_nt: TGCGCCAGCAGCCGAAGACAGGGGGACGATTCACCCCTCCACTTT; clone_size: few; v_call: TRBV5-1; d_call: TRBD1; j_call: TRBJ1-6
cdr3_aa: CASRGQYYEQYF; cdr3_nt: TGTGCCAGCAGGGGACAGTACTACGAGCAGTACTTC; clone_size: -; v_call: TRBV3-1; d_call: TRBD1; j_call: TRBJ2-7
cdr3_aa: CSVEDIRGYNEQFF; cdr3_nt: TGCAGCGTTGAAGATATCAGGGGCTACAATGAGCAGTTCTTC; clone_size: few; v_call: TRBV29-1; d_call: -; j_call: TRBJ2-1
cdr3_aa: CASASQITNYGYTF; cdr3_nt: TGTGCCAGCGCGTCCCAAATAACTAACTATGGCTACACCTTC; clone_size: -; v_call: TRBV28; d_call: -; j_call: TRBJ1-2
cdr3_aa: CACSNRDRGTGELFF; cdr3_nt: TGTGCCTGCAGCAACCGGGACAGGGGCACCGGGGAGCTGTTTTTT; clone_size: -; v_call: TRBV7-8; d_call: TRBD1; j_call: TRBJ2-2
cdr3_aa: CASSLSTGGRGGYTF; cdr3_nt: TGCGCCAGCAGCCTATCTACAGGCGGACGAGGGGGCTACACCTTC; clone_size: -; v_call: TRBV5-1; d_call: -; j_call: TRBJ1-2
cdr3_aa: CASSSVERREKLFF; cdr3_nt: TGCGCCAGCAGTTCGGTGGAACGGCGTGAAAAACTGTTTTTT; clone_size: -; v_call: TRBV5-1; d_call: -; j_call: TRBJ1-4
cdr3_aa: CASSQQGRKETQYF; cdr3_nt: TGTGCCAGCAGCCAACAGGGACGGAAAGAGACCCAGTACTTC; clone_size: few; v_call: TRBV3-1; d_call: -; j_call: TRBJ2-5